This record concerns one TCR beta chain sequence. In its sample, this clone was seen once. The specificity of this receptor is unknown. Base quality data are lacking; no much larger clone is found one base away. TCRbeta CDR3 regions were amplified from genomic DNA using the immunoSEQ Assay, a bias-controlled multiplex PCR. In the paper's pipeline: The number of nucleated cells in each sample was estimated from the amplification of reference gene primers within the assay. Sequence reads were collapsed and filtered to measure the absolute abundance of every unique TCRbeta CDR3 rearrangement. For each sample, productive Simpson clonality was calculated as the square root of Simpson's diversity index across productive rearrangements. TCRdb limited this immuneACCESS table to in-frame rearrangements with V and J called. A share of clones is missing; checked studies link under half to unresolved V genes, and the rest is unexplained. V and J calls and clone size are those listed in that table; D and trimming were worked out from the DNA. This sample has roughly 250,000 clones in its table, and roughly 80% of those were observed once. The top ten hold roughly 10% of the sample.

These data come from a study of blood T cell repertoires in COVID-19 (dated by TCRdb to the early 2020s). Background on the whole study: Collaborator samples came from the United States, Italy and Spain and covered acute and convalescent phases of COVID-19. The material from the prospective study consisted of cDNA or gDNA derived from T cells, B-cell-depleted T cells, or PBMCs. Deeply sampled blood TCRbeta repertoires from subjects exposed to, actively infected with, or recovered from COVID-19 were included in the dataset. The repertoires were made available in a free public database intended to serve as a resource for research on the immune response to SARS-CoV-2. The samples were drawn from the first 160 participants of the ongoing ImmuneRACE study and from roughly 1,300 subjects provided by 6 global collaborators. Sample metadata almost always included a de-identified subject ID, COVID-19 status, age in years and sex. HLA class I and class II types, where available, came from metadata supplied by the sample provider rather than from assay-based typing.

Trimmed from V: 6 bases; trimmed from J: 1 base; junction bases lacking a gene match: 5. The CDR3 contains 14 residues, cysteine and phenylalanine counted. Of the read, only the CDR3 DNA is kept; its 42 bases are in frame from base 1. The germline V gene specifies ENHRY as CDR1 and SYGVKD as CDR2. Whole blood was collected in K2EDTA tubes by collaborating institutions according to the institutions' own protocols. For TCRbeta analysis, collaborator samples were shipped as frozen whole blood, as isolated PBMCs, or as DNA extracted from either sample type. What the work shows at the level of the full study, not this receptor alone: The amount of clinical and demographic metadata varied by source and participant and was provided uncurated.

The source material was peripheral blood. The origin of this receptor is a woman of 80 years or more with acute or convalescent COVID-19. This sequence uses TRBV10-3 and TRBJ2-7; 8 bases in the middle match TRBD1. The CDR3 protein is CAIRPGTGSYEQYF. In nucleotides, the sequence is TGTGCCATCAGGCCGGGGACAGGTTCCTACGAGCAGTACTTC.